This entry is about one T cell receptor beta chain. No antigen is known for it. The data belong to a study of shared clonotypes between healthy human individuals. Study-level findings and limits: An expected dependence of interdonor clonotype sharing on sequencing depth was noted.

With ten immunoSEQ deep assay plates, unsorted PBMC DNA underwent sequencing. Here immunoSEQ multiplex PCR was the method, and the copy in TCRdb shows in-frame clones only, minus some. This sample yields approximately 480,000 clones, of which 60% to 80% are seen a single time; roughly an eighth belongs to the top ten. Between the trimmed V and J ends, which lost 0 bases and 7 bases, there was a span of 10 bases. Germline values: CDR1 SGHRS, CDR2 YFSETQ. This CDR3 has 14 residues. The donor population consisted of healthy HIV-negative adults with no recent acute infections or vaccinations. Donors were Caucasian adults residing in Nashville, Tennessee, USA.

The rearrangement links TRBV5-1 to TRBJ1-4; a possible D gene is TRBD1 (5 bases). The source of this sequence is a woman in her 40s in good health. Some clones in this sample may be carry-over from other donors' samples. Sequenced: PBMCs. CDR3 DNA: TGCGCCAGCAGCTTGGAAATAGGGGCTGAAAAACTGTTTTTT. Its translation: CASSLEIGAEKLFF.